This TCR beta chain comes out of a study of T cells in localized non-small cell lung cancer. Sequencing was performed with immunoSEQ multiplex PCR; in TCRdb, only in-frame clones are kept and a portion is missing. The sample lists about 76,000 clones, 65% to 85% seen once, with under 1.5% in the top ten. Note on this clone: Its antigen is not known.

J was trimmed by 0 bases and V by 5 bases; bases with no gene match: 6. The CDR3 length is 15 residues. The germline V gene encodes CDR1 SGHTA and CDR2 FQGNSA. Regarding the study as a whole: Turning up in adjacent lung were a median 57 of the top 100 tumor clones. A denser population of T cells in blood accompanied longer overall survival.

This sequence was found in a female donor of 60 years or more with stage I lung adenocarcinoma. Sequences were derived from peripheral blood, sampled before any cancer treatment. The V gene is TRBV7-2, the J gene TRBJ1-1; 7 bases are a match to TRBD1. The CDR3 region has the DNA TGTGCCAGCAGCACCCAGACAGGGTTGAACACTGAAGCTTTCTTT. Translation gives CASSTQTGLNTEAFF.